The sample holds a few counts of the clone carrying this T cell receptor (beta chain). Its matching antigen is unknown. This sample is part of a study of T cells after yellow fever vaccination. Production of TCR cDNA was by 5'RACE template switching, which also added a universal primer site and UMIs. TCRdb re-analysed the 5' RACE reads in MiXCR, keeping a single row per CDR3 protein. The data show a few hundred thousand distinct CDR3 sequences, over 4.5% seen once. Germline V lookup: CDR1 SGHTA, CDR2 FQGNSA. Trimming removed 1 base from V and 6 bases from J, with 15 bases in between. The length of the CDR3 is 15 residues. The study's findings and limits: Only a minor proportion of clonotypes was detected across both CD4 and CD8 compartments. Researchers report a weaker secondary response that nonetheless peaked faster, day 5 versus 15.

Material: CD4+ T cells sorted from PBMCs, obtained on the day of the yellow fever booster vaccination. J is TRBJ1-2 and V is TRBV7-2; a weak D match, TRBD1 (5 bases). This TCR was recovered from a man aged 18 to 30 who received the YFV17D yellow fever vaccine. The DNA for the CDR3 is TGTGCCAGCAGCTTAGTCGTGGGCAGGGCTAATGGCTACACCTTC. It yields the protein CASSLVVGRANGYTF.